What follows are 15 T cell receptor beta chains derived from one specimen sequenced in a study of PD-1 blockade in classical Hodgkin lymphoma (dated by TCRdb to the early 2020s). The library came from the immunoSEQ multiplex PCR assay. This immuneACCESS table, as held by TCRdb, lists in-frame sequences with V and J called but not all clones. Of the missing ones, under half trace to an unresolved V gene in checked studies; the others have no known cause. Counted in this sample were under 15,000 clones; about 90% of them appeared once. The ten largest make up 8% to 11% of the sample. The time point label, read with the paper, signifies: cycle 1 day 1 (C1D1), immediately before nivolumab initiation. Every trial patient had relapsed following autologous stem cell transplantation, and prior brentuximab vedotin exposure was what differed among cohorts A, B and C. Material: peripheral blood mononuclear cells (PBMCs), obtained at baseline. The receptors derive from a human donor with classical Hodgkin lymphoma.

The V call is TRBV18, the J call TRBJ1-1; 10 bases align to TRBD1. J gave up 3 bases and V 4 bases, and 2 bases lay outside the gene matches. The CDR3 has 14 residues. The V gene's germline CDR1 is KGHSH and CDR2 LQKENI. This CDR3 is CASSRDRGDTEAFF. The CDR3 nucleotides are TGTGCCAGCTCACGGGACAGGGGAGACACTGAAGCTTTCTTT.

The V call is TRBV7-8, the J call TRBJ1-2; D is undetermined. The CDR3 is 15 residues long. V lost 1 base and J lost 0, with 9 bases in between. Germline lookup yields CDR1 SGHVS and CDR2 FQNEAQ. DNA for the CDR3: TGTGCCAGCAGCTTAGTACGGTTTGCTAACTATGGCTACACCTTC. This codes for CASSLVRFANYGYTF.

This clone was counted only a few times. The genes are TRBV18 and TRBJ1-5; no firm D call. Germline CDR1 and CDR2: KGHSH and LQKENI. This CDR3 is 13 amino acids long. V was cut by 2 bases and J by 5 bases, with 7 bases left in between. The CDR3 loop is CASSPYGDQPQHF. DNA of the CDR3: TGTGCCAGCTCACCATACGGGGATCAGCCCCAGCATTTT.

The chain couples TRBV11-3 to TRBJ2-1, with TRBD1 identical over 9 bases. The CDR3 is 17 residues long. Germline CDR1 is SGHNT and CDR2 is YENEEA. V dropped 5 bases and J dropped 3; count of bases not matched to a gene: 11. The CDR3, as DNA: TGTGCCAGCAGCCAGGGGCAGGACAGGGGTGGCTACAATGAGCAGTTCTTC. Its protein product is CASSQGQDRGGYNEQFF.

In this sample, this clone turned up once. V usage is TRBV7-8 and J usage is TRBJ2-7; 9 positions agree with TRBD1. The CDR3 totals 11 residues. The V gene end was trimmed by 6 bases and the J gene end by 13 bases; junction bases not matched to a gene: 7. Per germline, CDR1 SGHVS and CDR2 FQNEAQ. The CDR3 DNA reads as TGTGCCAGCAGGCTCCGGGACAGGGCCTACTTC. Encoded protein: CASRLRDRAYF.

DNA for the CDR3: TGTGCCAGCAGCGACTGGACGGATCCTAACTATGGCTACACCTTC. Translated: CASSDWTDPNYGYTF. The chain employs TRBV6-1 and TRBJ1-2, with D uncertain. Trimming shortened V by 6 bases and J by 0 bases, and 14 bases separated the two germline ends. Germline CDR1 reads MNHNS; CDR2 reads SASEGT. The length of the CDR3 is 15 residues.

The chain couples TRBV6-5 to TRBJ2-5; TRBD2 matches at 8 bases. This CDR3 is 15 amino acids long. Losses at the gene ends were 7 bases for V and 2 bases for J; bases not matched to a gene: 9. Germline values: CDR1 MNHEY, CDR2 SVGAGI. The CDR3 region has the DNA TGTGCCAGCATGTTGAGCGGGGGAACACAAGAGACCCAGTACTTC. This encodes CASMLSGGTQETQYF.

The chain carries TRBV5-4 and TRBJ2-1, with 13 bases matching TRBD2. This CDR3 has 17 residues. V lost 1 base to trimming and J lost 3 bases; unmatched junction nucleotides: 4. Germline V CDR1 and CDR2: SGHNT, YYREEE (reference sequence). The CDR3 reads CASSLTSGGALYNEQFF. As DNA, the CDR3 is TGTGCCAGCAGCTTGACTAGCGGGGGGGCCCTCTACAATGAGCAGTTCTTC. Based on the CDR3 plus reference TRBV5-4 and TRBJ2-1, the full variable domain is ETGVTQSPTHLIKTRGQQVTLRCSSQSGHNTVSWYQQALGQGPQFIFQYYREEENGRGNFPPRFSGLQFPNYSSELNVNALELDDSALYLCASSLTSGGALYNEQFFGPGTRLTVL.

The V and J genes are TRBV6-4 and TRBJ1-2, with a possible D match to TRBD1 (6 bases). This CDR3 is built from 14 residues. CDR1 is MRHNA, CDR2 SNTAGT, per germline. V was clipped by 2 bases and J by 7 bases, with 14 bases between them. CDR3 residues: CASSDVGGNRGYTF. Written as DNA, the CDR3 is TGTGCCAGCAGTGACGTGGGGGGCAATCGTGGCTACACCTTC.

This sequence joins TRBV6-1 and TRBJ1-1; D not certain. Germline assignment: CDR1 MNHNS and CDR2 SASEGT. This CDR3 contains 13 residues. Trimming took 7 bases from V and 0 from J, leaving 9 bases between them. Here the CDR3 DNA reads TGTGCCAGCATTAAGACGGTGAACACTGAAGCTTTCTTT. This encodes CASIKTVNTEAFF.

V is TRBV6-6 and J is TRBJ2-7; TRBD2 is a possible D gene (6 bases). This CDR3 is built from 13 residues. With 2 bases removed from V and 2 bases from J, the gap between germline ends came to 7 bases. CDR1 is MNHNY, CDR2 SVGAGI, per germline (reference sequence). The CDR3 protein is CASSYERAYEQYF. DNA of the CDR3: TGTGCCAGCAGTTACGAGCGGGCCTACGAGCAGTACTTC.

This chain links TRBV11-2 with TRBJ1-5; D is uncertain. Trimming cost V 5 bases and J 2 bases, with 13 bases left between them. Germline lookup yields CDR1 SGHAT and CDR2 FQNNGV. CDR3 size: 15 residues. As DNA, the CDR3 is TGTGCCAGCAGCCCACAGAATTTTGGCAATCAGCCCCAGCATTTT. Encoded protein: CASSPQNFGNQPQHF.

The CDR3 protein is CASTVIPGSYGYTF. Written as DNA, the CDR3 is TGTGCCAGTACTGTAATCCCAGGCAGCTATGGCTACACCTTC. The rearrangement uses TRBV19 and TRBJ1-2; D not resolved. This CDR3 region has 14 residues. The V end was cut by 7 bases, the J end by 4 bases, with 16 bases between. Germline CDR1 is LNHDA and CDR2 is SQIVND (reference sequence).

This chain joins TRBV11-2 and TRBJ2-7; the D is unclear. The germline V and J ends were trimmed by 6 bases and 4 bases, with 10 bases remaining between them. The CDR3 spans 12 residues. Germline CDR1 SGHAT, CDR2 FQNNGV. CDR3 sequence: CASRRNGYEQYF. The CDR3 bases are TGTGCCAGCAGACGAAACGGGTACGAGCAGTACTTC. Combining the CDR3 with reference TRBV11-2 and TRBJ2-7 gives the whole variable domain EAGVAQSPRYKIIEKRQSVAFWCNPISGHATLYWYQQILGQGPKLLIQFQNNGVVDDSQLPKDRFSAERLKGVDSTLKIQPAKLEDSAVYLCASRRNGYEQYFGPGTRLTVT.

V usage is TRBV7-8 and J usage is TRBJ1-3, with a possible D match to TRBD1 (6 bases). The CDR3 is made up of 15 amino acids. The ends were cut back, 5 bases at V and 0 bases at J, with 11 bases in the middle. Germline V CDR1 and CDR2: SGHVS, FQNEAQ. The CDR3 sequence: CASSKNRVSGNTIYF. DNA for the CDR3: TGTGCCAGCAGCAAGAACAGGGTCTCTGGAAACACCATATATTTT.